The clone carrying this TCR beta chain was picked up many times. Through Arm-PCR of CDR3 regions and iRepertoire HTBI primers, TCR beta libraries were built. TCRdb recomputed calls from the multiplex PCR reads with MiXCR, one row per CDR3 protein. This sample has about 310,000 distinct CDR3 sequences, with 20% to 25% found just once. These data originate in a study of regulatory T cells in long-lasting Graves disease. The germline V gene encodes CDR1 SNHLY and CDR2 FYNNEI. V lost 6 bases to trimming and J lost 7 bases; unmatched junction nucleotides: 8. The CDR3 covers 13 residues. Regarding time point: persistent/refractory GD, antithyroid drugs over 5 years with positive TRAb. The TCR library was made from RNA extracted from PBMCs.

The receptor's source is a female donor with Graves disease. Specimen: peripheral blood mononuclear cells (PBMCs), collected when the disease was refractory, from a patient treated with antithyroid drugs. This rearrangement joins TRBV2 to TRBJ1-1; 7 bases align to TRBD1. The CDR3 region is CASRSTGIVEAFF. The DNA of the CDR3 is TGTGCCAGCAGGTCGACAGGGATTGTTGAAGCTTTCTTT.